The T cell receptor (beta chain) under discussion was sequenced for a study of shared clonotypes between healthy human individuals. Template for every sorted-subset replicate PCR totaled approximately 200 ng DNA, roughly 30,000 T cell genomes. TCRdb's copy holds only in-frame clones and misses some; the assay was immunoSEQ multiplex PCR. The sample lists millions of clones, approximately 93% occurring once. Germline V gene lookup returns CDR1 SGDLS and CDR2 YYNGEE. Trimming cost V 4 bases and J 7 bases; bases outside gene matches: 3. This CDR3 contains 13 residues. This chain links TRBV9 with TRBJ2-4; 9 nucleotides match TRBD1. The sequencing sample was made of naive CD4+ T cells from PBMCs. Documented subset: CD45RA+ positively selected. This receptor was identified in a man younger than 35 in good health. Some clones in this sample may be carry-over from other donors' samples. In DNA form, the CDR3 reads TGTGCCAGCAGCACAGGGGGCTCGAACATTCAGTACTTC. It translates to CASSTGGSNIQYF. The whole variable domain, remainder taken from reference TRBV9 and TRBJ2-4, is DSGVTQTPKHLITATGQRVTLRCSPRSGDLSVYWYQQSLDQGLQFLIQYYNGEERAKGNILERFSAQQFPDLHSELNLSSLELGDSALYFCASSTGGSNIQYFGAGTRLSVL.